This T cell receptor (beta chain) is drawn from a study of regulatory T cells in long-lasting Graves disease. Study findings and constraints: Authors noted too few samples as a limitation. Fewer public clonotypes were shared by new patients (roughly 970) than by persistent patients (roughly 2,500).

The germline V gene encodes CDR1 SEHNR and CDR2 FQNEAQ (reference sequence). The CDR3 runs 15 residues. V was clipped by 4 bases and J by 1 base; unmatched bases: 5. As for time point: persistent/refractory GD, antithyroid drugs over 5 years with positive TRAb. After RNA was extracted from PBMCs, the TCR library was made from it. Staff drew roughly 10 milliliters of peripheral blood into EDTA tubes. CDR3-region Arm-PCR and iRepertoire HTBI primers produced the TCR beta libraries. TCRdb re-analysed the multiplex PCR reads in MiXCR, keeping a single row per CDR3 protein. The sample holds roughly 700,000 distinct CDR3 sequences; 25% to 35% are singletons and the top ten take roughly 46%. This clonotype was seen repeatedly, ten times or more. No antigen is known for it.

The sequence was obtained from a female donor with Graves disease. Sequences were derived from peripheral blood mononuclear cells (PBMCs), sampled when the disease was refractory, from a patient treated with antithyroid drugs. The V and J genes are TRBV7-9 and TRBJ1-2, with 8 positions matching TRBD1. CDR3: CASSSGQGHNYGYTF. CDR3 DNA sequence: TGTGCCAGCAGCTCAGGACAGGGCCATAACTATGGCTACACCTTC.